This T cell receptor (beta chain) was sequenced during a study of shared clonotypes between healthy human individuals. As processed by the authors: Filtering was not the same, since immunoSEQ gave junction-only sequences without quality scores. The table came from immunoSEQ multiplex PCR; TCRdb's copy has only in-frame clones and leaves some out. V and J calls and clone size follow that table, whereas D and trimming were derived from the DNA. There are fewer than 1.4 million clones in the sample; 78% occur only once, and more than 0.55% lies in the top ten. The CDR3 has 16 residues. The germline V gene has CDR1 SGDLS and CDR2 YYNGEE. Trimming stripped 0 bases from V and 6 bases from J, with 15 bases between. This clone came up a few times.

This chain joins TRBV9 and TRBJ2-2; D call uncertain. The TCR was taken from a man younger than 30 in good health. Some clones in this sample may be carry-over from other donors' samples. Specimen: memory CD4+ T cells from PBMCs. As for subset: CD45RA-negative fraction. CDR3 bases: TGTGCCAGCAGCGTAGGTGACTTTGGGTTCTCCGGGGAGCTGTTTTTT. Its translation is CASSVGDFGFSGELFF.